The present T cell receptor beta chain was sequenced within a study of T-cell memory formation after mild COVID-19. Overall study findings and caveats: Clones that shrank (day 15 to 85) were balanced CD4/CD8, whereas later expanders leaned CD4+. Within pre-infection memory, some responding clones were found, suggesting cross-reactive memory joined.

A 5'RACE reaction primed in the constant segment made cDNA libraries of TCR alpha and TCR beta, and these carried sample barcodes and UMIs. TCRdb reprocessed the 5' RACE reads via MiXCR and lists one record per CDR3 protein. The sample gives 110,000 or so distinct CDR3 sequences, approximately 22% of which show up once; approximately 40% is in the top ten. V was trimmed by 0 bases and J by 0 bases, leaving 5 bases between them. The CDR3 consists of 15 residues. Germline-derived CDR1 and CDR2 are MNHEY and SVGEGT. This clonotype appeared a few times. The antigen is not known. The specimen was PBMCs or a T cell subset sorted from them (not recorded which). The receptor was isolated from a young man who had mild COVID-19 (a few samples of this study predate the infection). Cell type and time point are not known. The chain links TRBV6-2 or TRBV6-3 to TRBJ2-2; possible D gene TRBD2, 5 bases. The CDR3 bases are TGTGCCAGCAGTTACTCGGACTCGAACACCGGGGAGCTGTTTTTT. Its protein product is CASSYSDSNTGELFF.